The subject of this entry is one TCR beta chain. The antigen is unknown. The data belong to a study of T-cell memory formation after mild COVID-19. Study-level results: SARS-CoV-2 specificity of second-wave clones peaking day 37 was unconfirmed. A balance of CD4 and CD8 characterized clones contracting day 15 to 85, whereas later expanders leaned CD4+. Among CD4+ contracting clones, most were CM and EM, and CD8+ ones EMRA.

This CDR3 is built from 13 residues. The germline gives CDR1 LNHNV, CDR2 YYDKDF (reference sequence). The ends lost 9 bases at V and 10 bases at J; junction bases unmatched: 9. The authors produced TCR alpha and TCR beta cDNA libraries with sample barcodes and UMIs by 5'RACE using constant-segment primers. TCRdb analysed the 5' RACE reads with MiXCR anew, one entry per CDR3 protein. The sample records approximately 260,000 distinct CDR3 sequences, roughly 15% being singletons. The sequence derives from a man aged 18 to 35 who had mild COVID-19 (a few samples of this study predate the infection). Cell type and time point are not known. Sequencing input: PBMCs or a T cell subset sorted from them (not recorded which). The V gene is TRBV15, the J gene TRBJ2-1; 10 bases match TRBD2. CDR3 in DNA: TGTGCCACTGGGGGACTAGCGTTCGGCGAGCAGTTCTTC. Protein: CATGGLAFGEQFF.